The 5 T cell receptor beta chains given below trace back to one sample, sequenced in a study of identical twins. MiXCR, run by TCRdb on the 5' RACE reads, gives a single entry per CDR3 protein. Here the sample spans about 1.7 million distinct CDR3 sequences, about 30% being singletons. The sample taken for sequencing was cord blood. The receptors shown here come from a newborn girl in good health.

The CDR3: CASSRLGLAKNIQYF. The CDR3 region has the DNA TGCGCCAGCAGCCGCCTGGGGCTAGCCAAAAACATTCAGTACTTC. J is TRBJ2-4 and V is TRBV4-3; a possible D gene is TRBD1 (5 bases). CDR3 length equals 15 residues. V lost 4 bases to trimming and J lost 0 bases, with 10 bases between them. Looked up from germline, CDR1 is LGHNA and CDR2 is YSLEER.

The chain has TRBV27 and TRBJ2-2; D possibly corresponds to TRBD2 (5 bases). Between the trimmed V and J ends, which lost 2 bases and 5 bases, there was a span of 12 bases. This CDR3 region has 15 residues. Germline CDR1 and CDR2: MNHEY and SMNVEV (reference sequence). CDR3 sequence reads: CASSLRLARTGELFF. The CDR3 DNA is TGTGCCAGCAGTTTAAGGCTAGCTCGAACCGGGGAGCTGTTTTTT.

This chain joins TRBV30 and TRBJ1-2, with 10 bases lining up with TRBD1. Germline trimming cut 3 bases from V and 2 bases from J; bases unmatched to any gene: 0. Germline lookup yields CDR1 GTSNPN and CDR2 SVGIG (reference sequence). This CDR3 is built from 13 residues. The CDR3 bases are TGTGCCTGGAGGGGACAGGGGAACTATGGCTACACCTTC. It translates to CAWRGQGNYGYTF.

Only a few counts were recorded for this clonotype. The genes are TRBV20-1 and TRBJ1-2; TRBD1 matches at 7 bases. Germline CDR1 reads DFQATT; CDR2 reads SNEGSKA (reference sequence). The CDR3 runs 12 residues. The V segment lost 3 bases and the J segment 6 bases; nucleotides outside the gene matches: 4. This CDR3 is CSARTGTHGYTF. In nucleotides, the CDR3 is TGCAGTGCTAGGACAGGGACTCATGGCTACACCTTC.

This clonotype was counted many times. The chain links TRBV5-1 to TRBJ1-4; tentatively, D is TRBD1 (5 bases). The V gene's germline CDR1 is SGHRS and CDR2 YFSETQ. This CDR3 is built from 12 residues. Trimming took 4 bases from V and 5 from J, leaving 6 bases between them. The DNA of the CDR3 is TGCGCCAGCAGCCGGGACAATGAAAAACTGTTTTTT. It translates to CASSRDNEKLFF.